Listed below are T cell receptor beta chains from one sample, sequenced in a study of shared clonotypes between healthy human individuals. This table comes from immunoSEQ multiplex PCR, and its TCRdb copy is limited to in-frame clones, with some not included. The data hold some 680,000 clones, with around 73% observed a single time. The specimen was memory CD4+ T cells sorted from blood. The receptors derive from a woman aged 30 to 39 in good health. The CDR3 runs from the conserved cysteine through the conserved F or W. D genes are given only for firm matches. Some rows mark clone size as missing; the rest say once, few, many or name a class of expanded clone.

.	TRBV2	many	TRBJ2-2	CASKMENEVGELFF	TGTGCCAGCAAAATGGAAAACGAGGTCGGGGAGCTGTTTTTT
TRBD1	TRBV7-9	.	TRBJ1-2	CASSGQGRGYGYTF	TGTGCCAGCAGCGGACAGGGGAGAGGCTATGGCTACACCTTC
.	TRBV27	.	TRBJ2-1	CASSPFGGSSYNEQFF	TGTGCCAGCAGTCCTTTCGGGGGTAGCTCCTACAATGAGCAGTTCTTC
.	TRBV29-1	.	TRBJ2-3	CSVGLGTDTQYF	TGCAGCGTTGGACTAGGCACAGATACGCAGTATTTT
.	TRBV10-3	.	TRBJ1-5	CAISERDWQPQHF	TGTGCCATCAGTGAAAGGGATTGGCAGCCCCAGCATTTT
TRBD1	TRBV30	.	TRBJ1-1	CAWSGPRDSFLNTEAFF	TGTGCCTGGAGTGGACCGAGGGACAGTTTCCTGAACACTGAAGCTTTCTTT
TRBD1	TRBV7-8	many	TRBJ1-5	CASTRTGVVQPQHF	TGTGCCAGCACTCGCACAGGGGTTGTGCAGCCCCAGCATTTT
.	TRBV4-1	.	TRBJ1-5	CASSPHTISNQPQHF	TGCGCCAGCAGCCCGCACACAATTTCCAATCAGCCCCAGCATTTT
TRBD1	TRBV5-5	many	TRBJ1-2	CASSLGAGGYGYTF	TGTGCCAGCAGCTTGGGGGCAGGGGGCTATGGCTACACCTTC
.	TRBV5-5	.	TRBJ2-5	CASLSRGSETQYF	TGTGCCAGCTTAAGTCGTGGTTCAGAGACCCAGTACTTC
.	TRBV9	.	TRBJ2-7	CASSVAAGISYEQYF	TGTGCCAGCAGCGTAGCTGCGGGTATCTCCTACGAGCAGTACTTC
.	TRBV2	.	TRBJ1-2	CASSVDPNYGYTF	TGTGCCAGCAGTGTCGATCCAAATTATGGCTACACCTTC
.	TRBV5-5	.	TRBJ1-1	CASSFIPGENTEAFF	TGTGCCAGCAGCTTCATCCCCGGGGAGAACACTGAAGCTTTCTTT
TRBD2	TRBV2	.	TRBJ2-2	CASYGTSSTGELFF	TGTGCCAGCTACGGGACTAGCAGCACCGGGGAGCTGTTTTTT
TRBD2	TRBV5-1	.	TRBJ2-7	CASSPNAGESYEQYF	TGCGCCAGCAGCCCCAATGCGGGGGAGTCCTACGAGCAGTACTTC
TRBD2	TRBV28	.	TRBJ2-7	CASSFGGSLAYEQYF	TGTGCCAGCAGTTTTGGCGGGAGTCTCGCCTACGAGCAGTACTTC
.	TRBV5-1	.	TRBJ1-2	CASRPYGSENVWGYTF	TGCGCCAGCAGGCCTTACGGGTCGGAAAATGTTTGGGGCTACACCTTC
TRBD2	TRBV7-7	.	TRBJ2-1	CASSLGLAGAGNEQFF	TGTGCCAGCAGCTTGGGACTAGCGGGAGCTGGCAATGAGCAGTTCTTC
TRBD2	TRBV29-1	.	TRBJ2-3	CSVVGGRRLADTQYF	TGCAGCGTTGTTGGCGGGAGACGTTTGGCAGATACGCAGTATTTT
TRBD2	TRBV7-2	many	TRBJ2-5	CASSLEGRLAYQETQYF	TGTGCCAGCAGCTTAGAGGGGAGACTAGCGTACCAAGAGACCCAGTACTTC
TRBD1	TRBV30	.	TRBJ1-4	CAWSPGQGTTNEKLFF	TGTGCCTGGAGCCCCGGACAGGGGACAACTAATGAAAAACTGTTTTTT
TRBD2	TRBV5-4	.	TRBJ2-2	CASSRAGGLAVSTGELFF	TGTGCCAGCAGCCGGGCGGGGGGACTAGCGGTCAGCACCGGGGAGCTGTTTTTT
.	TRBV28	.	TRBJ1-5	CASSLTGNWGQPQHF	TGTGCCAGCAGTTTAACAGGGAATTGGGGTCAGCCCCAGCATTTT
TRBD1	TRBV2	.	TRBJ1-6	CASSEALRGNSPLHF	TGTGCCAGCAGTGAAGCCCTCAGGGGGAATTCACCCCTCCACTTT
.	TRBV2	.	TRBJ2-7	CASSEGQPVSYEQYF	TGTGCCAGCAGTGAAGGACAGCCAGTGTCCTACGAGCAGTACTTC
TRBD2	TRBV7-6	.	TRBJ2-3	CASSSTGTSGRSTDTQYF	TGTGCCAGCAGTTCAACCGGGACTAGCGGGCGTAGCACAGATACGCAGTATTTT
TRBD2	TRBV2	many	TRBJ2-7	CASRSSGLGGYEQYF	TGTGCCAGCAGATCTTCGGGACTAGGGGGATACGAGCAGTACTTC
.	TRBV10-1	.	TRBJ2-3	CASSESRTDTQYF	TGCGCCAGCAGTGAGTCCCGCACAGATACGCAGTATTTT
.	TRBV2	.	TRBJ1-1	CASTIGNTEAFF	TGTGCCAGCACGATAGGGAACACTGAAGCTTTCTTT
.	TRBV7-9	.	TRBJ2-7	CASSFPGTTSYEQYF	TGTGCCAGCAGCTTTCCCGGGACGACATCCTACGAGCAGTACTTC
TRBD1	TRBV2	few	TRBJ1-1	CASSVRGQGGRWVNTEAFF	TGTGCCAGCAGTGTTCGGGGACAGGGGGGACGATGGGTGAACACTGAAGCTTTCTTT
.	TRBV7-9	.	TRBJ1-1	CASSTQRTGGAFF	TGTGCCAGCAGCACCCAACGCACCGGTGGAGCTTTCTTT
.	TRBV4-1	once	TRBJ2-5	CASSQEGTQYF	TGCGCCAGCAGCCAAGAGGGGACCCAGTACTTC
.	TRBV18	.	TRBJ1-2	CASSPAGGVSFYGYTF	TGTGCCAGCTCACCCGCGGGTGGGGTGAGCTTCTATGGCTACACCTTC
.	TRBV7-8	.	TRBJ2-7	CASSFRRVVYEQYF	TGTGCCAGCAGCTTCCGAAGGGTAGTCTACGAGCAGTACTTC
.	TRBV5-1	.	TRBJ2-7	CASSLAGVGEQYF	TGCGCCAGCAGCTTGGCCGGGGTGGGCGAGCAGTACTTC
TRBD1	TRBV7-2	.	TRBJ2-7	CASSFRTGGHEQYF	TGTGCCAGCAGCTTCCGGACAGGGGGCCACGAGCAGTACTTC
TRBD1	TRBV6-6	few	TRBJ2-5	CASSYRTNRGIQTQYF	TGTGCCAGCAGTTACCGAACTAACAGGGGAATACAGACCCAGTACTTC
.	TRBV19	once	TRBJ1-1	CASSNPGYTEAFF	TGTGCCAGTAGTAATCCGGGCTACACTGAAGCTTTCTTT
TRBD1	TRBV6-1	.	TRBJ2-4	CASSGQGTKNIQYF	TGTGCCAGCAGCGGACAGGGAACCAAAAACATTCAGTACTTC
TRBD1	TRBV30	.	TRBJ1-5	CAWSSVGGINQPQHF	TGTGCCTGGAGTTCTGTAGGGGGCATCAATCAGCCCCAGCATTTT